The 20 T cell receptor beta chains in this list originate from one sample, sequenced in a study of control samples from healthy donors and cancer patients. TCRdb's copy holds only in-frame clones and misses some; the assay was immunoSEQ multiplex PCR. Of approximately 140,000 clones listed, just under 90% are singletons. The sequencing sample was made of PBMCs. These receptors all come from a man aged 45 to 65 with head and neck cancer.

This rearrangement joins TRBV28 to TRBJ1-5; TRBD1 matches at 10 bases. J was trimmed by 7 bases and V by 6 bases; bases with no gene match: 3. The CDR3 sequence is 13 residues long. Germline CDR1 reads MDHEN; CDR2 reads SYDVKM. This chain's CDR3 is CASSGQGGQPQHF. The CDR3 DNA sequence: TGTGCCAGCAGCGGACAGGGGGGGCAGCCCCAGCATTTT.

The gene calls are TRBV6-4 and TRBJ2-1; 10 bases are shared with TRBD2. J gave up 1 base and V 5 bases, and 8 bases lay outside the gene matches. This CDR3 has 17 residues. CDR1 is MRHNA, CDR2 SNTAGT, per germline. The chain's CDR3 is CASSRRASGGSYNEQFF. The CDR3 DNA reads TGTGCCAGCAGTCGGCGGGCTAGCGGGGGATCCTACAATGAGCAGTTCTTC.

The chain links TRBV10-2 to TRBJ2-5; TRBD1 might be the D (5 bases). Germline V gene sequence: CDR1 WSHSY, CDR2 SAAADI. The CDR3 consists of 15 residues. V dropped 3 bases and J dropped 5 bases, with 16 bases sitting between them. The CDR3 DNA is TGCGCCAGCAGTGATGTCCAGGGATCACTGGAGACCCAGTACTTC. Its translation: CASSDVQGSLETQYF.

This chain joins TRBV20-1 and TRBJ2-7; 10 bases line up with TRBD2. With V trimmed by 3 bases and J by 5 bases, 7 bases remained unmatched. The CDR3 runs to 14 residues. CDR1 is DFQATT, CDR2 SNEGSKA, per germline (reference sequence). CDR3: CSASDRLAGHEQYF. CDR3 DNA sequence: TGCAGTGCTAGTGATAGACTAGCGGGTCACGAGCAGTACTTC.

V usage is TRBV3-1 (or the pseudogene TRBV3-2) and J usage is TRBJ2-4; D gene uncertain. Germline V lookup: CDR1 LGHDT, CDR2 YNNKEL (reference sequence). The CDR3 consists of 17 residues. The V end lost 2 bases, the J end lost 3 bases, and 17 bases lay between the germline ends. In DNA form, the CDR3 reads TGTGCCAGCAGCCAAACTTCCGGTTATAGGGACAAAAACATTCAGTACTTC. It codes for CASSQTSGYRDKNIQYF.

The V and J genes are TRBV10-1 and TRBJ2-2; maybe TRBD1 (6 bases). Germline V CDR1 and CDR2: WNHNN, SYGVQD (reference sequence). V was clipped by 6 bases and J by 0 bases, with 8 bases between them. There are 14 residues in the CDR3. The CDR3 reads CASRDRSNTGELFF. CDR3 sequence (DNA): TGCGCCAGCAGAGACAGGTCGAACACCGGGGAGCTGTTTTTT.

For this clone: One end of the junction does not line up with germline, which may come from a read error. The CDR3 loop is CSGQGLNTGELVF. The CDR3 DNA reads as TGCAGCGGGCAGGGATTGAACACCGGGGAGCTGGTTTTT. This chain links TRBV29-1 with TRBJ2-2, with D perhaps assigned TRBD1 or TRBD2 (5 bases each). The CDR3 sequence is 13 residues long. Germline CDR1 SQVTM, CDR2 ANQGSEA.

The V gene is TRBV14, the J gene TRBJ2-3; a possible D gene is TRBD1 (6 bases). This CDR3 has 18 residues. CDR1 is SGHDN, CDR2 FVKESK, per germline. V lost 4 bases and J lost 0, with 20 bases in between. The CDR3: CASSPRWGRSPSTDTQYF. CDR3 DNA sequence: TGTGCCAGCAGCCCCCGCTGGGGGCGAAGTCCTAGCACAGATACGCAGTATTTT.

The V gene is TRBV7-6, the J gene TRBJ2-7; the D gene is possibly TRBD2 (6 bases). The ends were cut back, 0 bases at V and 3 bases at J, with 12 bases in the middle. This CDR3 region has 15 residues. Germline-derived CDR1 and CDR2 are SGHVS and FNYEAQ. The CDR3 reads CASSLAGGGYYEQYF. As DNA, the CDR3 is TGTGCCAGCAGCTTAGCGGGAGGCGGTTACTACGAGCAGTACTTC.

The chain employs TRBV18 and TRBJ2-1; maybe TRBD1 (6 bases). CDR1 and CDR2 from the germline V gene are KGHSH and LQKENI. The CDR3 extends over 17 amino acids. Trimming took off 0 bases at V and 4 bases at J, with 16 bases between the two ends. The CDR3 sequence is CASSPPKGEGPYNEQFF. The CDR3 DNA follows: TGTGCCAGCTCACCACCGAAGGGGGAAGGACCTTACAATGAGCAGTTCTTC.

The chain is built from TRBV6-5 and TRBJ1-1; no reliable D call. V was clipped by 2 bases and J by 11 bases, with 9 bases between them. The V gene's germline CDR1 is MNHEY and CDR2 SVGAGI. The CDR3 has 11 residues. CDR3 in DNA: TGTGCCAGCAGTTACGGATCGTATGCTTTCTTT. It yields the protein CASSYGSYAFF.

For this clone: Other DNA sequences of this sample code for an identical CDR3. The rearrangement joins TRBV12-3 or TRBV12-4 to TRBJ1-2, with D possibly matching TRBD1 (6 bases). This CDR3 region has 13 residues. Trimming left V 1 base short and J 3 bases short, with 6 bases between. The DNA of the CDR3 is TGTGCCAGCAGTTTAGGGACAGACTATGGCTACACCTTC. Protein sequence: CASSLGTDYGYTF.

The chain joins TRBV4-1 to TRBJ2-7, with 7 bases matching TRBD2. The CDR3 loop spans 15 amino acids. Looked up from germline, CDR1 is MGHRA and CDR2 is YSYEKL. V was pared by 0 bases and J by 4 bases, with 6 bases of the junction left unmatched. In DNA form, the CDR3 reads TGCGCCAGCAGCCAAGACGCACTAGCGCGATACGAGCAGTACTTC. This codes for CASSQDALARYEQYF.

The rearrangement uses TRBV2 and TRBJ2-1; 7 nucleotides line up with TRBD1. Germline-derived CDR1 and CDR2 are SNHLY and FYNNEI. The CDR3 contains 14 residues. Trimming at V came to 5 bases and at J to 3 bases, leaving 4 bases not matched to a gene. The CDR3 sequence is CASSRDRSYNEQFF. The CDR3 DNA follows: TGTGCCAGCAGTCGGGACAGAAGCTACAATGAGCAGTTCTTC.

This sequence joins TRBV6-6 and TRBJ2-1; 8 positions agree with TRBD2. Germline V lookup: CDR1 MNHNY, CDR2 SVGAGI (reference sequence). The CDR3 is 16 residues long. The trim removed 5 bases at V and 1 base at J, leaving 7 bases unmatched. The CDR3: CASSRSGGSSYNEQFF. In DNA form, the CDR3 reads TGTGCCAGCAGTCGAAGCGGGGGATCATCCTACAATGAGCAGTTCTTC.

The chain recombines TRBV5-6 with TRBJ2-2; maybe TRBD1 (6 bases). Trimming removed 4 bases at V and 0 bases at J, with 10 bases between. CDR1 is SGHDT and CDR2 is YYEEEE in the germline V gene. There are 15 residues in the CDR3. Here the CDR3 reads CASSPWTANTGELFF. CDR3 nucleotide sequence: TGTGCCAGCAGCCCTTGGACAGCGAACACCGGGGAGCTGTTTTTT.

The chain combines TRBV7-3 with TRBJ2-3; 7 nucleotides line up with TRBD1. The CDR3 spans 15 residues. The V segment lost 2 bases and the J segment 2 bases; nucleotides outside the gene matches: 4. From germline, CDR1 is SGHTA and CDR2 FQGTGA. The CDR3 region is CASSLGTDFTDTQYF. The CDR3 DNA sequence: TGTGCCAGCAGCTTAGGGACAGACTTCACAGATACGCAGTATTTT.

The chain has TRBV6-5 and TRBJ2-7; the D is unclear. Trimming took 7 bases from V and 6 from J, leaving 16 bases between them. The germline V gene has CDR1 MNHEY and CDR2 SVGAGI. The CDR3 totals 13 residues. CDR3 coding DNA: TGTGCCAGCACCGACCCTCTGGGCTCCGAGCAGTACTTC. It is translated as CASTDPLGSEQYF.

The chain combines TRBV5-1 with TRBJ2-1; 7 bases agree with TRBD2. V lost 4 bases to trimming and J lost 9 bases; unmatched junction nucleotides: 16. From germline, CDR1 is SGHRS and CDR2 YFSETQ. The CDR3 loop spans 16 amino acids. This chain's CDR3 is CASSTLPAGDGGEQFF. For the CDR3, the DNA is TGCGCCAGCAGCACTCTTCCGGCGGGAGATGGGGGTGAGCAGTTCTTC.

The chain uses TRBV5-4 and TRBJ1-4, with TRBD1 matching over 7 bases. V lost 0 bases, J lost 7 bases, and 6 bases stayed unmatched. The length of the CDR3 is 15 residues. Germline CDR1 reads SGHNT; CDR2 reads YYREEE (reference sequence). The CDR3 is CASSLEFRTGEKLFF. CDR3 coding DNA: TGTGCCAGCAGCTTGGAATTTAGGACAGGTGAAAAACTGTTTTTT. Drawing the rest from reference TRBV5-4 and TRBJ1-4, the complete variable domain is ETGVTQSPTHLIKTRGQQVTLRCSSQSGHNTVSWYQQALGQGPQFIFQYYREEENGRGNFPPRFSGLQFPNYSSELNVNALELDDSALYLCASSLEFRTGEKLFFGSGTQLSVL.